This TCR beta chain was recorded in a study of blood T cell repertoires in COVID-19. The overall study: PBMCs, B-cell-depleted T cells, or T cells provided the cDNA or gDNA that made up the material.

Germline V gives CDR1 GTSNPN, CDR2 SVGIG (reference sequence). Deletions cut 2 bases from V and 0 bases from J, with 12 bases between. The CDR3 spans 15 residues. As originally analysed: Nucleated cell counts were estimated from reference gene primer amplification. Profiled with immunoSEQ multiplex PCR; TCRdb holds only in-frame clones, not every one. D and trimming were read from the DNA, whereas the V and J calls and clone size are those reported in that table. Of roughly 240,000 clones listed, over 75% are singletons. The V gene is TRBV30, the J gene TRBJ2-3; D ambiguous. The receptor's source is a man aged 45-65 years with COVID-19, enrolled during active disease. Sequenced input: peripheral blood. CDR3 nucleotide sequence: TGTGCCTGGAGTCGCCGAGGCAGTAGCACAGATACGCAGTATTTT. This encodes CAWSRRGSSTDTQYF.